This T cell receptor (beta chain) stems from a study of T cell repertoires in cytomegalovirus infection. In the study overall: It can be stated that public TCR beta signatures indicated CMV infection as well as a matching HLA type.

Points from the study as a whole: Identification of carriers of CMV plus the relevant HLA was performed using cumulative public TCR beta family frequency. Predominance within the ex vivo response was attributable to HLA-C-restricted CMV-specific TCR beta clonotypes.

This CDR3 spans 11 amino acids. Trimming cost V 2 bases and J 6 bases, with 4 bases left between them. Germline-derived CDR1 and CDR2 are GTSNPN and SVGIG (reference sequence). A word on this clonotype: Its antigen is undetermined.

One entry per CDR3 protein, called by TCRdb with MiXCR from the reads. The sample contains almost 550,000 distinct CDR3 sequences, 16% of which appear only once. The sequence came from a human donor in good health (CMV status not recorded). Some clones in this sample may be carry-over from other donors' samples. The specimen sequenced was CD8+ T cells from PBMCs. The J gene is TRBJ2-2, the V gene TRBV30, with unresolved D. The CDR3 sequence: CAWSPSGELFF. CDR3 DNA sequence: TGTGCCTGGAGTCCATCCGGGGAGCTGTTTTTT.